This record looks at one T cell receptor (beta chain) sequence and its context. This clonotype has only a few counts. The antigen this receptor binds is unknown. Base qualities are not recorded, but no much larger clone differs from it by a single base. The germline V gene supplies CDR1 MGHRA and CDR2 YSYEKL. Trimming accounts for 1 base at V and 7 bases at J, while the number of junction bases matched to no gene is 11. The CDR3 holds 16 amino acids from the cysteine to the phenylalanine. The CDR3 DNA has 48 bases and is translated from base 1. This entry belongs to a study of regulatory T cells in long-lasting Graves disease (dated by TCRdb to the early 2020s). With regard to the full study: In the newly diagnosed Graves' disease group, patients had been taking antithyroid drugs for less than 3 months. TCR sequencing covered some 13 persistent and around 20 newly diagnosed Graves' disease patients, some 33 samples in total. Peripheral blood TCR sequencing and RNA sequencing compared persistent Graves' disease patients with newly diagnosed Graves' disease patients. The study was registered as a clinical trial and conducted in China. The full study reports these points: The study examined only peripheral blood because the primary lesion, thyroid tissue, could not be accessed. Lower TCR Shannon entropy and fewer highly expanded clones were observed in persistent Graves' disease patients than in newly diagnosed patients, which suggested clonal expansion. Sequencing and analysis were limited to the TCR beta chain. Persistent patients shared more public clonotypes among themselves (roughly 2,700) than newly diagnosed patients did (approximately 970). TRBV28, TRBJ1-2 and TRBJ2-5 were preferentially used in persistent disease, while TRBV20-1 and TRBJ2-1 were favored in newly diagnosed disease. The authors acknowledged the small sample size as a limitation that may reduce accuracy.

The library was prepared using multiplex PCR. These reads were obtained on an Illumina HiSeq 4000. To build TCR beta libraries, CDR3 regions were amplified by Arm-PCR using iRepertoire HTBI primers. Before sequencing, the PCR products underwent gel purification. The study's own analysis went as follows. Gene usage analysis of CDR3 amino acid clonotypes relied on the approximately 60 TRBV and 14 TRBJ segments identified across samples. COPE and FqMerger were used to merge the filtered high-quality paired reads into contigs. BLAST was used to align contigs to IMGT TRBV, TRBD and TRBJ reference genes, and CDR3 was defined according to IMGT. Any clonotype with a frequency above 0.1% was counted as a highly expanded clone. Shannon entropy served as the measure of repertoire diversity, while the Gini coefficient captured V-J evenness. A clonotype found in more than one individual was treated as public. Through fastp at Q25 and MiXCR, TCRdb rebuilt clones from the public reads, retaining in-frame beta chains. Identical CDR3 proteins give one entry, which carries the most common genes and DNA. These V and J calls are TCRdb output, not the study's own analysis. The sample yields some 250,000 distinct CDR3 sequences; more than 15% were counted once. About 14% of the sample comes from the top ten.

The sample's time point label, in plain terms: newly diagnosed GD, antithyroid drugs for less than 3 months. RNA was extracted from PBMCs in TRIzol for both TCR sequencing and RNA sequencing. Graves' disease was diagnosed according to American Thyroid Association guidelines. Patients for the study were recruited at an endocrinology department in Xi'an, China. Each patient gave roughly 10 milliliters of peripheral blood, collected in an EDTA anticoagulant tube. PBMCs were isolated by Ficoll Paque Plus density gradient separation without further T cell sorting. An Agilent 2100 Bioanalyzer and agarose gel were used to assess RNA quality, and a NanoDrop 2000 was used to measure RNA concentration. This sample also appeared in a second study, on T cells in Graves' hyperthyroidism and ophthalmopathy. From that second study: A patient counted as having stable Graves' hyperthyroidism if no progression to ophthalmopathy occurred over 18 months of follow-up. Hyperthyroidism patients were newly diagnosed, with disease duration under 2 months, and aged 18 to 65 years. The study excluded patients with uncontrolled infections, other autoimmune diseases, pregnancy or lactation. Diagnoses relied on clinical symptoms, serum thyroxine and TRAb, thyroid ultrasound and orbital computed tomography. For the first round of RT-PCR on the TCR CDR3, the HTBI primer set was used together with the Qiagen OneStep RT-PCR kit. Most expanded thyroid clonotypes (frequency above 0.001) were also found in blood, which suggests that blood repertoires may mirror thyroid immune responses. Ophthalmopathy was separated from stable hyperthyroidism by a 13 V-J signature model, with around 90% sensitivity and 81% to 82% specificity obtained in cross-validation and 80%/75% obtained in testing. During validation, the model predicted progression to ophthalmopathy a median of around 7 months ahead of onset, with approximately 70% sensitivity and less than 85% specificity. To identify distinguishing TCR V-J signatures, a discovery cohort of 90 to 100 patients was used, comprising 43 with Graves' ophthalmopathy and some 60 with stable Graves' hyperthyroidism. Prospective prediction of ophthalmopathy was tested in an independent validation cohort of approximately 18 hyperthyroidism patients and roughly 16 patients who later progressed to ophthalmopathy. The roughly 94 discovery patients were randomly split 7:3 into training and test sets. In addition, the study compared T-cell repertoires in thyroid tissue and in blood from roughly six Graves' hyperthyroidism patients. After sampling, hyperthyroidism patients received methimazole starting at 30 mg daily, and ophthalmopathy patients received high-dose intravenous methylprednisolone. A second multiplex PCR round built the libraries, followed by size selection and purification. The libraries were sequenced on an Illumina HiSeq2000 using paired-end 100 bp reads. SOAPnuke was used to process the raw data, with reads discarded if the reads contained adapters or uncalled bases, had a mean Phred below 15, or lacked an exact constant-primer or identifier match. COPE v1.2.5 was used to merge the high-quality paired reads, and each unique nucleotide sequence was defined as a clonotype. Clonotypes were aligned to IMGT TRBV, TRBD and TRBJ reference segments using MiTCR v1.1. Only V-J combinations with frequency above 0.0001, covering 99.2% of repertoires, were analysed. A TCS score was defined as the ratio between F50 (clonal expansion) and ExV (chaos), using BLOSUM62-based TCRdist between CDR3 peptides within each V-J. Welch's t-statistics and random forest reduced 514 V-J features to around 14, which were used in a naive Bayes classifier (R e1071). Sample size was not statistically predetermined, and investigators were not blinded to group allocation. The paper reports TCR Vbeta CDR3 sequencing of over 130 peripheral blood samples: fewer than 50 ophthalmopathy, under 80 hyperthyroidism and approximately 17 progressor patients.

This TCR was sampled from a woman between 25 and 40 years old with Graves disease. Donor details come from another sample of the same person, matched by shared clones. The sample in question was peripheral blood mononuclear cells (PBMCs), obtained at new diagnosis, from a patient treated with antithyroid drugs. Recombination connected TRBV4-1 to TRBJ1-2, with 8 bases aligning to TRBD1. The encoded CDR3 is CASSQVVQGAFVGYTF. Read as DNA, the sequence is TGCGCCAGCAGCCAAGTCGTCCAGGGGGCTTTCGTTGGCTACACCTTC.